These 18 T cell receptor beta chains came from one sample sequenced in a study of T-cell memory formation after mild COVID-19. TCRdb called the 5' RACE reads again in MiXCR, with one record for every CDR3 protein. The sample has 350,000 or so distinct CDR3 sequences; 13% are singletons. Sequenced input: PBMCs or a T cell subset sorted from them (not recorded which). These receptor sequences come from a young man who had mild COVID-19 (a few samples of this study predate the infection). Cell type and time point are not known.

This clonotype was seen a handful of times. V and J are TRBV27 and TRBJ2-7; no clear D. Per the germline V gene, CDR1 is MNHEY and CDR2 is SMNVEV (reference sequence). The V and J ends lost 6 bases and 1 base respectively, with 10 bases between them. CDR3 length equals 13 residues. CDR3 sequence: CASSQTVSYEQYF. The CDR3 region has the DNA TGTGCCAGCAGCCAAACCGTATCCTACGAGCAGTACTTC.

The chain has TRBV4-1 and TRBJ1-4; TRBD1 is a possible D gene (6 bases). The germline V and J ends were trimmed by 3 bases and 4 bases, with 18 bases remaining between them. This CDR3 region has 17 residues. Looked up from germline, CDR1 is MGHRA and CDR2 is YSYEKL. The CDR3 nucleotides are TGCGCCAGCAGCCATCGGGGGCCAGGGGCGCATAATGAAAAACTGTTTTTT. It encodes CASSHRGPGAHNEKLFF.

This clonotype was seen repeatedly, ten times or more. CDR3 region: CASGNRGAGEPYEQYV. CDR3 in DNA: TGTGCCAGCGGAAACAGAGGAGCGGGGGAGCCTTACGAGCAGTACGTC. This chain joins TRBV2 and TRBJ2-7; 8 bases match TRBD2. The V gene's germline CDR1 is SNHLY and CDR2 FYNNEI. The CDR3 length is 16 residues. Trimming cost V 8 bases and J 4 bases; bases outside gene matches: 16.

This clonotype came up once. The chain employs TRBV20-1 and TRBJ1-6; D is possibly TRBD1 (5 bases). Germline V gene data show CDR1 as DFQATT and CDR2 as SNEGSKA (reference sequence). This CDR3 is built from 15 residues. The ends were cut back, 6 bases at V and 11 bases at J, with 23 bases in the middle. CDR3 amino acids: CSAPWPGLREPPLHF. The CDR3 DNA reads as TGCAGTGCGCCGTGGCCGGGACTCCGAGAGCCACCCCTCCACTTT.

This clonotype has just a few counts. The V gene is TRBV7-7, the J gene TRBJ2-7; possible D gene TRBD2, 7 bases. Deletions cut 8 bases from V and 6 bases from J, with 17 bases between. CDR3 size: 13 residues. Germline V gives CDR1 SSHAT, CDR2 FNYEAQ (reference sequence). Here the CDR3 DNA reads TGTGCCAGCTCGAGGGGGGGCGCGAGCGAGCAGTACTTC. Protein product: CASSRGGASEQYF.

The chain carries TRBV5-1 and TRBJ1-6; unclear D gene. The V end lost 4 bases, the J end lost 5 bases, and 13 bases lay between the germline ends. CDR3 length: 15 amino acids. The V gene's germline CDR1 is SGHRS and CDR2 YFSETQ. The CDR3: CASSLAGPNNSPLHF. The CDR3 DNA sequence: TGCGCCAGCAGCCTCGCAGGCCCAAATAATTCACCCCTCCACTTT.

The chain has TRBV12-3 or TRBV12-4 and TRBJ1-1; no firm D call. Deletions cut 3 bases from V and 2 bases from J, with 10 bases between. The CDR3 is 14 residues long. The CDR3 reads CASSFSRINTEAFF. CDR3 nucleotides: TGTGCCAGCAGTTTTAGTCGGATAAACACTGAAGCTTTCTTT.

Regarding this clonotype: This may stem from a read error, because a much larger clone lies one nucleotide away. The rearrangement uses TRBV5-1 and TRBJ1-6; D perhaps matches TRBD1 (6 bases). Trimming removed 7 bases at V and 10 bases at J, with 18 bases between. The CDR3 spans 14 residues. Germline V lookup: CDR1 SGHRS, CDR2 YFSETQ. Here the CDR3 reads CASALNRARSPLHF. CDR3 sequence (DNA): TGCGCCAGCGCACTGAACAGGGCAAGGTCACCCCTCCACTTT.

This clonotype was counted ten times or more. The V and J genes are TRBV12-3 or TRBV12-4 and TRBJ2-7; D unresolved. V shed 3 bases and J shed 3 bases, with 24 bases lying between them. CDR3 size: 18 residues. CDR3 amino acids: CASSFGIVWADGNYEQYF. The CDR3 DNA follows: TGTGCCAGCAGTTTTGGAATAGTGTGGGCAGATGGAAACTACGAGCAGTACTTC.

V gene TRBV12-3 or TRBV12-4 combines with J gene TRBJ2-1; D might be TRBD1 (6 bases). The V and J ends lost 5 bases and 6 bases respectively, with 14 bases between them. CDR3 length equals 14 residues. This CDR3 reads CASSLDQGFNEQFF. In DNA, the CDR3 is TGTGCCAGCAGTCTGGACCAGGGGTTCAATGAGCAGTTCTTC.

The J gene is TRBJ2-7, the V gene TRBV21-1; TRBD2 is taken as the D call from the table, unchecked against the DNA. TRBV21-1 is assigned pseudogene status. The CDR3 length is 17 residues. The DNA for the CDR3 is TGTGCCAGCAGCAAAGTTCGGCCTAGCGGGGGGTGCCACGAGCAGTACGTC. Translating gives CASSKVRPSGGCHEQYV.

V and J are TRBV7-3 and TRBJ2-3, with D perhaps being TRBD1 or TRBD2 (5 bases each). CDR1 is SGHTA and CDR2 is FQGTGA in the germline V gene. Trimming removed 4 bases at V and 3 bases at J, with 14 bases between. The CDR3 spans 15 residues. Here the CDR3 reads CASSSGTGRTDTQYF. CDR3 in DNA: TGTGCCAGCAGCTCCGGGACGGGGCGAACAGATACGCAGTATTTT.

CDR3 nucleotide sequence: TGCGCCAGCAGTTTTGACAGGGGGCGGGAAGACTATGGCTACACCTTC. This codes for CASSFDRGREDYGYTF. The genes are TRBV5-1 and TRBJ1-2; 10 bases align to TRBD1. Trimming at V came to 5 bases and at J to 3 bases, leaving 10 bases not matched to a gene. The germline CDR1 and CDR2 sequences are SGHRS and YFSETQ. The CDR3 runs to 16 residues.

Only a few counts were recorded for this clonotype. The J gene is TRBJ2-7, the V gene TRBV6-2 or TRBV6-3; 7 bases line up with TRBD1. From germline, CDR1 is MNHEY and CDR2 SVGEGT. V lost 8 bases to trimming and J lost 5 bases; unmatched junction nucleotides: 6. This CDR3 has 12 amino acids. CDR3 nucleotides: TGTGCCAGCTCAAGACAGGGCCACGAGCAGTACTTC. Its protein product is CASSRQGHEQYF.

This sequence joins TRBV7-8 and TRBJ2-3; tentatively, D is TRBD2 (6 bases). CDR1 SGHVS and CDR2 FQNEAQ come from the germline V gene. V was clipped by 5 bases and J by 7 bases, with 22 bases between them. The CDR3 has 16 amino acids. CDR3 DNA: TGTGCCAGCAGCCCCATGGGGGGTAGCCTTCTTCATACGCAGTATTTT. Amino acid sequence: CASSPMGGSLLHTQYF.

The chain combines TRBV5-1 with TRBJ1-3; D is unclear. This CDR3 comprises 14 residues. V lost 4 bases and J 0 bases, leaving 8 bases between the germline ends. Germline V gene data show CDR1 as SGHRS and CDR2 as YFSETQ. The CDR3, as DNA: TGCGCCAGCAGCGGGCCCGACTCTGGAAACACCATATATTTT. It yields the protein CASSGPDSGNTIYF.

This clonotype is a singleton in its sample. The rearrangement joins TRBV6-6 to TRBJ2-7, with 9 bases identical to TRBD1. In germline, CDR1 is MNHNY, CDR2 SVGAGI (reference sequence). Losses at the gene ends were 5 bases for V and 7 bases for J; bases not matched to a gene: 9. The CDR3 is 14 amino acids. CDR3 residues: CASSRQDRGREQYV. The CDR3 DNA sequence: TGTGCCAGCAGTCGTCAGGACAGGGGACGGGAGCAGTACGTC.

This clonotype turned up a few times. V and J are TRBV29-1 and TRBJ2-2; D may be TRBD1 (5 bases). Germline CDR1 and CDR2: SQVTM and ANQGSEA. V lost 2 bases and J lost 5, with 15 bases in between. This CDR3 contains 15 residues. CDR3 loop: CSVERRQGWTGELFF. Here the CDR3 DNA reads TGCAGCGTTGAAAGACGGCAGGGTTGGACCGGGGAGCTGTTTTTT.